The clone carrying this T cell receptor beta chain has a single count. Its antigen is undetermined. This entry is derived from a study of siplizumab effects on memory and regulatory T cells. This CDR3 is built from 14 residues. V shed 2 bases and J shed 9 bases, with 17 bases lying between them. In germline, CDR1 is GTSNPN, CDR2 SVGIG (reference sequence). Profiling relied on immunoSEQ multiplex PCR, and the TCRdb table lists in-frame clones only, not all of them. The repertoire holds around 100,000 clones, around 90% seen once, with about 1.1% in the top ten. Study results and caveats: Unstimulated naive T cells seemed to show more diversity than memory cells did, and they also seemed to be among the major contributors to the alloresponse.

The V call is TRBV30, the J call TRBJ1-5; D gene uncertain. The TCR originated in a human donor in good health. Sequenced: CD4+ T cells sorted from blood. In DNA, the CDR3 is TGTGCCTGGAGTCCTACGGGCGGTTACGGGCCCCAGCATTTT. Translating it yields CAWSPTGGYGPQHF.